Listed here are 29 T cell receptor beta chains from one sample, sequenced in a study of vaccination and CD4 T cells after COVID-19. The study sequenced cultured CD4+ T cell DNA using the Oncomine TCR Beta short-read assay. TCRdb re-called the PCR reads with MiXCR, one entry per CDR3 protein. The table lists under 20,000 distinct CDR3 sequences, roughly 40% of them singletons. As to treatment: 10-day PBMC culture with coronavirus spike peptide pools or control peptides (ViraFEST assay). What these receptors recognize is not known. The specimen comprised CD4+ T cells from blood, cultured in vitro, sampled after SARS-CoV-2 vaccination. The receptors shown here come from a human donor who had recovered from COVID-19.

V is TRBV20-1 and J is TRBJ2-5; TRBD1 matches at 7 bases. Germline-derived CDR1 and CDR2 are DFQATT and SNEGSKA (reference sequence). V shed 0 bases, J shed 5 bases, and the junction held 3 bases outside the gene matches. This CDR3 region has 13 residues. Here the CDR3 DNA reads TGCAGTGCTAGAGACACAGGGGTCGAGACCCAGTACTTC. Translated, it gives CSARDTGVETQYF.

V and J are TRBV20-1 and TRBJ1-1; maybe TRBD1 (5 bases). Germline CDR1 and CDR2: DFQATT and SNEGSKA (reference sequence). The CDR3 sequence is 13 residues long. The V and J ends lost 4 bases and 0 bases respectively, with 9 bases between them. The CDR3 protein is CSATRGMNTEAFF. CDR3 nucleotide sequence: TGCAGTGCTACCCGGGGGATGAACACTGAAGCTTTCTTT.

The chain links TRBV7-3 to TRBJ2-1, with D possibly being TRBD2 (6 bases). V was trimmed by 5 bases and J by 2 bases, leaving 13 bases between them. The CDR3 totals 15 residues. Looked up from germline, CDR1 is SGHTA and CDR2 is FQGTGA. The CDR3 region has the DNA TGTGCCAGCAGCCCTACGGGAGCCCCCTACAATGAGCAGTTCTTC. Its translation: CASSPTGAPYNEQFF. Filled out from reference TRBV7-3 and TRBJ2-1, the complete variable domain reads GAGVSQTPSNKVTEKGKYVELRCDPISGHTALYWYRQSLGQGPEFLIYFQGTGAADDSGLPNDRFFAVRPEGSVSTLKIQRTERGDSAVYLCASSPTGAPYNEQFFGPGTRLTVL.

The sample holds a few counts of this clonotype. One junction end disagrees with the germline gene, perhaps due to a read error. This CDR3 is CSASDGGRRHTEAFF. The DNA for the CDR3 is TGTAGTGCTAGTGACGGGGGGCGTAGGCACACTGAAGCTTTCTTT. The rearrangement links TRBV20-1 to TRBJ1-1, with D possibly matching TRBD1 (6 bases). Germline CDR1 reads DFQATT; CDR2 reads SNEGSKA (reference sequence). The CDR3 has 15 residues.

The CDR3: CAWSHQPPGANIRPRSNEQYF. The CDR3 DNA reads as TGTGCCTGGAGTCATCAACCCCCCGGGGCTAACATAAGACCAAGGTCCAACGAGCAGTACTTC. This chain connects TRBV30 to TRBJ2-7; the D call may be TRBD1 or TRBD2 (5 bases each). Trimming took 2 bases from V and 5 from J, leaving 37 bases between them. The CDR3 totals 21 residues. Germline CDR1 and CDR2: GTSNPN and SVGIG (reference sequence).

The CDR3 region is CSVGIVIGTQYF. The CDR3 nucleotides are TGCAGCGTTGGTATAGTCATAGGTACGCAGTATTTT. The chain carries TRBV29-1 and TRBJ2-3; D is ambiguous. Germline CDR1 reads SQVTM; CDR2 reads ANQGSEA. V shed 4 bases and J shed 8 bases, with 13 bases lying between them. This CDR3 spans 12 amino acids.

The genes are TRBV20-1 and TRBJ2-4; 8 bases line up with TRBD1. The V gene end was trimmed by 1 base and the J gene end by 8 bases; junction bases not matched to a gene: 7. There are 14 residues in the CDR3. Germline values: CDR1 DFQATT, CDR2 SNEGSKA (reference sequence). This chain's CDR3 is CSARGQDREDIQYF. DNA of the CDR3: TGCAGTGCTAGAGGACAGGACAGGGAGGACATTCAGTACTTC.

This clonotype was seen only a few times. V and J are TRBV6-4 and TRBJ2-7; TRBD1 is a possible D gene (6 bases). The germline V and J ends were trimmed by 4 bases and 5 bases, with 9 bases remaining between them. This CDR3 is 12 amino acids long. CDR1 MRHNA and CDR2 SNTAGT come from the germline V gene. DNA of the CDR3: TGTGCCAGCAGTGGGGGGCCGAACGAGCAGTACTTC. It yields the protein CASSGGPNEQYF.

The chain is built from TRBV5-1 and TRBJ2-7; 13 nucleotides line up with TRBD2. V lost 2 bases and J lost 0; bases outside the gene matches: 8. This CDR3 is 18 amino acids long. Germline CDR1 reads SGHRS; CDR2 reads YFSETQ. Here the CDR3 DNA reads TGCGCCAGCAGCTTCGGACTAGCGGGGGCCGCTCCCTCCTACGAGCAGTACTTC. Encoded protein: CASSFGLAGAAPSYEQYF.

The genes are TRBV5-1 and TRBJ2-7; TRBD1 matches at 8 bases. This CDR3 spans 15 amino acids. CDR1 and CDR2 (germline): SGHRS, YFSETQ. Losses at the gene ends were 7 bases for V and 5 bases for J; bases not matched to a gene: 14. The CDR3 reads CASGPLPGQVHEQYF. CDR3 in DNA: TGCGCCAGCGGCCCCTTACCGGGACAGGTTCACGAGCAGTACTTC.

The table lists this clonotype with a few counts. This chain joins TRBV6-1 and TRBJ2-2; 7 bases fit TRBD2. The junction had 1 base not matched to a gene; V was cut back by 2 bases and J by 1 base. Germline lookup yields CDR1 MNHNS and CDR2 SASEGT. The CDR3 covers 15 residues. The CDR3 loop reads CASSEPGGNTGELFF. The CDR3 DNA reads as TGTGCCAGCAGTGAACCGGGGGGGAACACCGGGGAGCTGTTTTTT.

This clonotype was detected only a few times. The chain carries TRBV6-1 and TRBJ1-2; D possibly corresponds to TRBD1 (5 bases). In germline, CDR1 is MNHNS, CDR2 SASEGT. This CDR3 is 14 amino acids long. Deletions cut 4 bases from V and 8 bases from J, with 17 bases between. Here the CDR3 reads CASSGSGTSEGYTF. The CDR3 bases are TGTGCCAGCAGTGGATCCGGGACCTCGGAAGGCTACACCTTC.

This clonotype was seen a handful of times. In nucleotides, the CDR3 is TGTGCCAGCCTCAAGGAATTTAGAACCCCGGCAGGGGCGCTAAATTCACCCCTCCACTTT. Amino acid sequence: CASLKEFRTPAGALNSPLHF. J is TRBJ1-6 and V is TRBV7-7, with TRBD1 as a possible D gene (6 bases). This CDR3 comprises 20 residues. V lost 8 bases and J 7 bases, leaving 33 bases between the germline ends. Germline V gives CDR1 SSHAT, CDR2 FNYEAQ (reference sequence).

V and J are TRBV28 and TRBJ1-6; the D gene is possibly TRBD1 (6 bases). Germline V gene data show CDR1 as MDHEN and CDR2 as SYDVKM. This CDR3 has 17 residues. V lost 6 bases, J lost 7 bases, and 22 bases lay in between. The CDR3: CASRIYRVLSGNSPLHF. The DNA for the CDR3 is TGTGCCAGCAGAATTTACAGGGTGTTGTCGGGAAATTCACCCCTCCACTTT.

The chain uses TRBV19 and TRBJ1-2; D not resolved. V was trimmed by 4 bases and J by 3 bases, leaving 6 bases between them. Germline CDR1 and CDR2: LNHDA and SQIVND (reference sequence). The CDR3 runs to 12 residues. CDR3 in DNA: TGTGCCAGTAGTACACGGTACTATGGCTACACCTTC. Encoded protein: CASSTRYYGYTF.

This clonotype was seen a few times. V gene TRBV4-1 combines with J gene TRBJ1-2; tentatively, D is TRBD1 (5 bases). Germline V CDR1 and CDR2: MGHRA, YSYEKL. This CDR3 comprises 15 residues. V lost 1 base to trimming and J lost 0 bases, with 9 bases between them. The CDR3 nucleotides are TGCGCCAGCAGCCAAGCAGGGTCTTCTAACTATGGCTACACCTTC. Protein product: CASSQAGSSNYGYTF.

V gene TRBV6-1 combines with J gene TRBJ2-5; tentatively, D is TRBD2 (6 bases). Germline values: CDR1 MNHNS, CDR2 SASEGT. Trimming removed 7 bases from V and 6 bases from J, with 18 bases in between. CDR3 length: 14 amino acids. CDR3 loop: CASTRDSSGKTQYF. The DNA for the CDR3 is TGTGCCAGCACCCGGGACTCTTCTGGGAAGACCCAGTACTTC.

The rearrangement joins TRBV28 to TRBJ1-2; no definite D call. The length of the CDR3 is 15 residues. Germline V lookup: CDR1 MDHEN, CDR2 SYDVKM. Trimming took 1 base from V and 0 from J, leaving 9 bases between them. In DNA form, the CDR3 reads TGTGCCAGCAGTTTATACAGAATCTCTAACTATGGCTACACCTTC. This encodes CASSLYRISNYGYTF.

This clonotype has just a few counts. The chain couples TRBV11-3 to TRBJ2-7, with TRBD2 matching over 11 bases. The ends lost 4 bases at V and 6 bases at J; junction bases unmatched: 11. CDR3 size: 16 residues. CDR1 and CDR2 from the germline V gene are SGHNT and YENEEA. The CDR3 sequence is CASSSEKTSGTVEQYF. Here the CDR3 DNA reads TGTGCCAGCAGCTCCGAGAAGACTAGCGGGACCGTCGAGCAGTACTTC.

In its sample, this clonotype was seen once. The chain is built from TRBV14 and TRBJ1-1; D is ambiguous. The CDR3 loop spans 13 amino acids. V shed 0 bases and J shed 5 bases, with 7 bases lying between them. The germline V gene encodes CDR1 SGHDN and CDR2 FVKESK. CDR3 amino acids: CASSQDRRTEAFF. The CDR3 DNA reads as TGTGCCAGCAGCCAAGACAGAAGGACTGAAGCTTTCTTT.

This clonotype was observed a few times. The genes are TRBV7-2 and TRBJ2-1, with a possible D match to TRBD1 (6 bases). CDR3 length: 15 residues. The V gene lost 2 bases and the J gene lost 7 bases, with 15 bases spanning the gap. CDR1 is SGHTA and CDR2 is FQGNSA in the germline V gene. The CDR3 nucleotides read TGTGCCAGCAGCTTAAAGCAGGGGCTACGGAATGAGCAGTTCTTC. Its translation: CASSLKQGLRNEQFF.

Comment on this clonotype: A read error may explain this, as a much larger clone is one base away. The V call is TRBV7-2, the J call TRBJ2-2; D is possibly TRBD2 (5 bases). Germline CDR1 and CDR2: SGHTA and FQGNSA. The V end lost 1 base, the J end lost 5 bases, and 14 bases lay between the germline ends. The CDR3 loop spans 16 amino acids. This CDR3 is CASSLGSNTGTGELFF. The DNA of the CDR3 is TGTGCCAGCAGCTTAGGGTCGAACACGGGGACCGGGGAGCTGTTTTTT.

This clonotype was detected only a few times. The chain has TRBV27 and TRBJ1-5; 7 bases fit TRBD1. Germline CDR1 MNHEY, CDR2 SMNVEV (reference sequence). The CDR3 contains 15 residues. V was pared by 6 bases and J by 2 bases, with 7 bases of the junction left unmatched. This chain's CDR3 is CASSRRDSGNQPQHF. CDR3 bases: TGTGCCAGCAGCCGCCGGGACAGCGGCAATCAGCCCCAGCATTTT.

This clonotype was observed a handful of times. The chain links TRBV20-1 to TRBJ2-3, with 7 bases identical to TRBD2. This CDR3 has 15 residues. J was trimmed by 2 bases and V by 4 bases; bases with no gene match: 9. Germline V gene lookup returns CDR1 DFQATT and CDR2 SNEGSKA (reference sequence). In DNA form, the CDR3 reads TGCAGTGCTACGAGACTAGCTCGGGACACAGATACGCAGTATTTT. This sequence encodes CSATRLARDTDTQYF.

CDR3 DNA: TGTGCCAGCAGCTTGGCCCAAAGGCAGGGGGCGAACGGGGAGCTGTTTTTT. Protein product: CASSLAQRQGANGELFF. This chain uses TRBV5-8 with TRBJ2-2; 8 bases are shared with TRBD1. V dropped 0 bases and J dropped 7; count of bases not matched to a gene: 11. The CDR3 consists of 17 residues. Germline CDR1 reads SGHTS; CDR2 reads YDEGEE.

This clonotype was seen a few times. The genes are TRBV19 and TRBJ1-6; the D is unclear. The CDR3 sequence is 13 residues long. CDR1 and CDR2 from the germline V gene are LNHDA and SQIVND (reference sequence). Trimming stripped 4 bases from V and 10 bases from J, with 11 bases between. The CDR3 reads CASSTKGASPLHF. Here the CDR3 DNA reads TGTGCCAGTAGTACGAAGGGAGCCTCACCCCTCCACTTT.

This clonotype appeared a few times. The chain uses TRBV7-2 and TRBJ2-2; TRBD1 or TRBD2 may be the D gene (5 bases each). V was pared by 1 base and J by 7 bases, with 16 bases between. The length of the CDR3 is 16 residues. Germline loops: CDR1 SGHTA, CDR2 FQGNSA. The CDR3, as DNA: TGTGCCAGCAGCTTAGAGATTCCTTCGAGGGGCGGGGAGCTGTTTTTT. It specifies CASSLEIPSRGGELFF.

The chain is built from TRBV7-2 and TRBJ1-6, with 8 bases matching TRBD1. CDR1 SGHTA and CDR2 FQGNSA come from the germline V gene. This CDR3 has 16 residues. J was trimmed by 7 bases and V by 5 bases; bases with no gene match: 10. CDR3 residues: CASSIFPTGENSPLHF. The CDR3 DNA is TGTGCCAGCAGCATTTTTCCGACAGGGGAGAATTCACCCCTCCACTTT.

The CDR3 sequence: CASRPGETGVQETQYF. The CDR3 nucleotides are TGTGCCAGTAGACCCGGGGAGACTGGGGTACAAGAGACCCAGTACTTC. This chain connects TRBV19 to TRBJ2-5; TRBD2 might be the D (5 bases). V was shortened by 6 bases and J by 2 bases, with 19 bases between the two germline ends. The CDR3 runs to 16 residues. Germline V CDR1 and CDR2: LNHDA, SQIVND (reference sequence).